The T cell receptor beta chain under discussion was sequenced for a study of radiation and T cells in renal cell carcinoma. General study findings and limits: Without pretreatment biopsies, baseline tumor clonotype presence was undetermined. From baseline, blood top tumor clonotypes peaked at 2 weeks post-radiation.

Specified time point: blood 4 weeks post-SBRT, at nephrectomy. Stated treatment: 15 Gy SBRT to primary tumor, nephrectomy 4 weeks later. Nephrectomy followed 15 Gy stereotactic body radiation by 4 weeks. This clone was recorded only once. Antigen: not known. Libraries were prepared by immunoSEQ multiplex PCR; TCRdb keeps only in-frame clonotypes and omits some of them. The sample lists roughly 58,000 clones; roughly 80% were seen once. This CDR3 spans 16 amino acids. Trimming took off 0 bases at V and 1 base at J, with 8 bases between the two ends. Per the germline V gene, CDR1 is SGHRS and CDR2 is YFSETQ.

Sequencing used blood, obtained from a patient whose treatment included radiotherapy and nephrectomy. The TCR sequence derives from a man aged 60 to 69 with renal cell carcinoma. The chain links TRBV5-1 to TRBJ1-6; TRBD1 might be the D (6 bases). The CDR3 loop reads CASSLAGQSYNSPLHF. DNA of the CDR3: TGCGCCAGCAGCTTGGCCGGACAGTCCTATAATTCACCCCTCCACTTT.